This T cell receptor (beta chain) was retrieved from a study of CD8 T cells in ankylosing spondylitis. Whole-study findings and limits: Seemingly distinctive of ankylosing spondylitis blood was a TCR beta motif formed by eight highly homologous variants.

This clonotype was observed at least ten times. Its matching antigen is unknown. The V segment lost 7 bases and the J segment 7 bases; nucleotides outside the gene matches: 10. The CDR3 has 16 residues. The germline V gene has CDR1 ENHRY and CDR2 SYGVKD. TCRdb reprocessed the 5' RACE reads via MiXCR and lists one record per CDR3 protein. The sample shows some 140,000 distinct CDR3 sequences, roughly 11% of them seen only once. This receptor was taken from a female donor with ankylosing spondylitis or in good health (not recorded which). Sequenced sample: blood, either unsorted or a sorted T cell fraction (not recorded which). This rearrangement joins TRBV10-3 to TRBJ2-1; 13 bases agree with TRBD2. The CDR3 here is CAITTLGLAGVNEQFF. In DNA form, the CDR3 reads TGTGCCATCACCACCCTCGGACTAGCGGGGGTAAATGAGCAGTTCTTC.